This T cell receptor beta chain was recorded in a study of early T cells in non-severe SARS-CoV-2 infection. Study-wide background: Sequencing was performed on bulk RNA from unsorted whole blood, leaving chains unpaired. Study observations and caveats: The matching step, a VDJdb search, favored anti-spike CD8 responses and missed private and CD4 specificities.

Each cDNA molecule carried a unique molecular identifier. TCRdb called the 5' RACE reads again in MiXCR, with one record for every CDR3 protein. The data contain about 110,000 distinct CDR3 sequences, 11% of them singletons. The table lists this clonotype with many counts. Its antigen is as yet unknown. Material: whole blood. This receptor was taken from an adult who was a healthcare worker with PCR-confirmed SARS-CoV-2 infection or an uninfected control (not recorded which).

CDR3 nucleotide sequence: TGTGCCAGCAGCCCCCTTGTGAGCAATGAGCAGTTCTTC. Its protein product is CASSPLVSNEQFF. This chain uses TRBV9 with TRBJ2-1; D uncertain. V dropped 4 bases and J dropped 6 bases, with 11 bases sitting between them. The CDR3 loop spans 13 amino acids. CDR1 is SGDLS, CDR2 YYNGEE, per germline.